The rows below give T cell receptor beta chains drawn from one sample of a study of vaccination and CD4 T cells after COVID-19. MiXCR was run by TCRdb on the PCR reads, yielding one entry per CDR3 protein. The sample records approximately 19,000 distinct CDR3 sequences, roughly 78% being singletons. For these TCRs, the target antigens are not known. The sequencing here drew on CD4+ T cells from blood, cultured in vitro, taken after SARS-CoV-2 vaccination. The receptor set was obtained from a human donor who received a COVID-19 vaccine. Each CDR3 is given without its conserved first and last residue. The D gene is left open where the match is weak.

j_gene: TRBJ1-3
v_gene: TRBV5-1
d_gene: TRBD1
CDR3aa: ASSLAGGTGNTIY

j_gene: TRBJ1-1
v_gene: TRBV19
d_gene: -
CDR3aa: ASTKSSDTEAF

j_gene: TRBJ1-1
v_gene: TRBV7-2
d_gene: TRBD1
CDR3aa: ASSLEGQGVAF

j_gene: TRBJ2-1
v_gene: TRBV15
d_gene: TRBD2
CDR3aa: ATRQRLAGGPREQF

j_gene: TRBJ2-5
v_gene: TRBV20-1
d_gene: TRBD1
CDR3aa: SAAPGQGAWETQY

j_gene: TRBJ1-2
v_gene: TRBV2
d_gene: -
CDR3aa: ASSEYQPGPPYGYT

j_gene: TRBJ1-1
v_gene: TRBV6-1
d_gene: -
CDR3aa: ASRPPRGMNTEAF

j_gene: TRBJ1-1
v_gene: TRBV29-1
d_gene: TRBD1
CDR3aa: SVHRGNTEAF

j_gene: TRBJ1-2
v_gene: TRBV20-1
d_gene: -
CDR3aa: SARALYGYT

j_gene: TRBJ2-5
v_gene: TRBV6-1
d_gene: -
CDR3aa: ASSENLEGTQY

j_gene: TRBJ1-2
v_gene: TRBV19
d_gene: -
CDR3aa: ASLGSWGYGYT

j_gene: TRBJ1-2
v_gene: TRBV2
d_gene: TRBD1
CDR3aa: ASSETVTGYGYT

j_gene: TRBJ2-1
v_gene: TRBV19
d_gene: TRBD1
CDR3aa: ASTPQGNSYNEQF

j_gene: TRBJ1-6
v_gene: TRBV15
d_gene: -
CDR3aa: ATRKGDISSYNSPLH

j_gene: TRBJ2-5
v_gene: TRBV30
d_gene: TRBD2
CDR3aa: AWGPTGGTQETQY

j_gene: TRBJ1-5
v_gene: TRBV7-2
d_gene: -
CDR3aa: ASSPRSNQPQH

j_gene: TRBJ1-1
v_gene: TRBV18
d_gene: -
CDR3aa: ASSPPTVWSEAF

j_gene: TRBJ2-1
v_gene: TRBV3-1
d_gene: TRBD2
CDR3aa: ASSQEGTSGGGEQF

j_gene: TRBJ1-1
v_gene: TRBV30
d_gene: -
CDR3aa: AWSNRPDTEAF

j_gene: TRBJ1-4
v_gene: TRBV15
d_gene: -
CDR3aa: ATSRVSSSTNEKLF

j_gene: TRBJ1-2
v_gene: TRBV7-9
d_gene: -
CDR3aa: ASSFEGRFYGYT

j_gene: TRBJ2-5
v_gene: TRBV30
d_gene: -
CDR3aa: AWSKEYQETQY

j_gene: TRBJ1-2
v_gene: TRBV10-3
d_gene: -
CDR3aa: AIRGQRGDYGYT

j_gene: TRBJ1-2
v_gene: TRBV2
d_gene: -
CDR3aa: ASSVRVKYGYT

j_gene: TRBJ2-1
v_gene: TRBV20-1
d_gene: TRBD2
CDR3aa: SARDLETSGGRNEQF

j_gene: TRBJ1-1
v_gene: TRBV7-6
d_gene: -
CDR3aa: ASSSGALSTEAF

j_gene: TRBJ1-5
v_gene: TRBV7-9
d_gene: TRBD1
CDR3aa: ASSKDQGAGSNQPQH

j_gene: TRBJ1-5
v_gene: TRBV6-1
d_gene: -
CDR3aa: ASSPRSPWDQPQH

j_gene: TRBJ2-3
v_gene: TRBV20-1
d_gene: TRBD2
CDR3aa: STLRTSGGGDTQY

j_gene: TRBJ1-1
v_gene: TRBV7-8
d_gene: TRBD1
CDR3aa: ASRRDRENTEAF

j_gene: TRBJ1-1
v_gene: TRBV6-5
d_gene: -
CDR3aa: ASSYHGQMIEAF

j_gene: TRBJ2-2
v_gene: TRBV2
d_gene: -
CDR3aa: ASRPTVNTGELF